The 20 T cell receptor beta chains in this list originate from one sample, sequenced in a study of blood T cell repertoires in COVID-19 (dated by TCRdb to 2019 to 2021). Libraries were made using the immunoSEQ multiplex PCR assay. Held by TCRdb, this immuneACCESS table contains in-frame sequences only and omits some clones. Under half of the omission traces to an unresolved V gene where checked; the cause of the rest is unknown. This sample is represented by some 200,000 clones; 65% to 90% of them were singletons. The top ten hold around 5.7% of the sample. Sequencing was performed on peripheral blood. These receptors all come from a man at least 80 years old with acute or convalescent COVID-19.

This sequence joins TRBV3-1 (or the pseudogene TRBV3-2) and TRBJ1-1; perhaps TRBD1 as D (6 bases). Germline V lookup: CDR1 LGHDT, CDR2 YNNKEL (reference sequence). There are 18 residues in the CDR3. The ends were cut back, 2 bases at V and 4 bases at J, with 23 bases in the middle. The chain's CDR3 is CASSQTTTAGARVTEAFF. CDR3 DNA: TGTGCCAGCAGCCAAACTACGACAGCGGGGGCGCGGGTCACTGAAGCTTTCTTT.

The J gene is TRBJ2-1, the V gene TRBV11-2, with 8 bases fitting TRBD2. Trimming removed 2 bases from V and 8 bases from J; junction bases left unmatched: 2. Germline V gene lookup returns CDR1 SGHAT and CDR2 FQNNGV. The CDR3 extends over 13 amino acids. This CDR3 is CASSLTSGYEQFF. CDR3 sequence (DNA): TGTGCCAGCAGCTTAACTAGCGGTTATGAGCAGTTCTTC.

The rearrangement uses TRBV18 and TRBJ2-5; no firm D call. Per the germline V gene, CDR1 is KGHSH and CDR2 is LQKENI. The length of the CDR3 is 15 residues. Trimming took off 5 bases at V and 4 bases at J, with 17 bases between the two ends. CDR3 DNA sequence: TGTGCCAGCTCATCCGCCGAAACCCGAGGAGAGACCCAGTACTTC. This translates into CASSSAETRGETQYF.

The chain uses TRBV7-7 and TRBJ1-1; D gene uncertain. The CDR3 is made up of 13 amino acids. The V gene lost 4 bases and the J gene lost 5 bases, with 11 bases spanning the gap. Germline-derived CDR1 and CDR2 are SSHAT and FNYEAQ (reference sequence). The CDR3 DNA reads TGTGCCAGCAGCTCAAGCCAAAATACTGAAGCTTTCTTT. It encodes CASSSSQNTEAFF.

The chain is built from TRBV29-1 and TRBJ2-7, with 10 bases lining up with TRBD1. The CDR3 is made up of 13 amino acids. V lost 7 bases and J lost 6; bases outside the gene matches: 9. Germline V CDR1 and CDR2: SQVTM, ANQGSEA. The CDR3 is CSAQLWTGGEQYF. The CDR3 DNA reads TGCAGCGCTCAACTCTGGACAGGGGGCGAGCAGTACTTC.

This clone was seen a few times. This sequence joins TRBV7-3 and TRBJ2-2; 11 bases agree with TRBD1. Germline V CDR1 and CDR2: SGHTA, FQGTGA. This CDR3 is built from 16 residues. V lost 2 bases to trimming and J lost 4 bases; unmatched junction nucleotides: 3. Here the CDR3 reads CASSLAGTGGTGELFF. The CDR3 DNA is TGTGCCAGCAGCTTAGCCGGGACAGGGGGCACCGGGGAGCTGTTTTTT.

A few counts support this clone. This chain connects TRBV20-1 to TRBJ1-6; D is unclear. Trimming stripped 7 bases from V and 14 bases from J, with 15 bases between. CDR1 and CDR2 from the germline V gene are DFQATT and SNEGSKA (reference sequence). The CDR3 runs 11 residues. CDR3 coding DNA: TGCAGTGTCCTCGATCGGGGAGCCCTCCACTTT. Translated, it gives CSVLDRGALHF.

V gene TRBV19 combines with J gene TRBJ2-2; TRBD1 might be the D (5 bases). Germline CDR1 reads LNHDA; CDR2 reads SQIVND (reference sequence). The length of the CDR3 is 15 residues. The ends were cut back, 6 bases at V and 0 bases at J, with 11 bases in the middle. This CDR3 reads CASRSQVTNTGELFF. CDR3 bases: TGTGCCAGTAGGTCACAGGTAACGAACACCGGGGAGCTGTTTTTT.

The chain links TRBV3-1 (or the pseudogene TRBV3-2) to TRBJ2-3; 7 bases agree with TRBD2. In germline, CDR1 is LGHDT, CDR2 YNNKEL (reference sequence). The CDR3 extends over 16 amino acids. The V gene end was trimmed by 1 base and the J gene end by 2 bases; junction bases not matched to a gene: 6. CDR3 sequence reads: CASSQVFSGYTDTQYF. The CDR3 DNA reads TGTGCCAGCAGCCAAGTGTTTAGCGGGTACACAGATACGCAGTATTTT.

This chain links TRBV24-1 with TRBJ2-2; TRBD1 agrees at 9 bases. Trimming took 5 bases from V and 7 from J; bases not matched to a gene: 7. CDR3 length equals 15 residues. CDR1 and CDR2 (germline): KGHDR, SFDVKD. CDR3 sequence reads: CATSAGGQGHGELFF. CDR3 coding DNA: TGTGCCACCAGTGCAGGCGGACAGGGGCACGGGGAGCTGTTTTTT.

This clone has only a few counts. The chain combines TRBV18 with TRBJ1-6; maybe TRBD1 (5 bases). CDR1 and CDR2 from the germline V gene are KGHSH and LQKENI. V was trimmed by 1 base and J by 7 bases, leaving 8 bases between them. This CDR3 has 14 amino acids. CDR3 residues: CASSPQGRNSPLHF. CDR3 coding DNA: TGTGCCAGCTCACCACAGGGGCGGAATTCACCCCTCCACTTT.

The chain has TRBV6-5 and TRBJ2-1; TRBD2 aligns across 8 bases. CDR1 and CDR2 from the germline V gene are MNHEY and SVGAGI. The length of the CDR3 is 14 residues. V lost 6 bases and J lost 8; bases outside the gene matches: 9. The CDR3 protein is CASRSSGSLDEQFF. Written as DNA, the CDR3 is TGTGCCAGCAGGTCCAGCGGGAGTCTGGATGAGCAGTTCTTC.

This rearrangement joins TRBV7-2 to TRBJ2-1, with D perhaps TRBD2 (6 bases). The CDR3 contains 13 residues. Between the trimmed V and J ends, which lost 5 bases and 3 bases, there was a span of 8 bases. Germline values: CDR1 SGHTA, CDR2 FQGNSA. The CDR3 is CASSLGLYNEQFF. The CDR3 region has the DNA TGTGCCAGCAGCCTGGGACTCTACAATGAGCAGTTCTTC.

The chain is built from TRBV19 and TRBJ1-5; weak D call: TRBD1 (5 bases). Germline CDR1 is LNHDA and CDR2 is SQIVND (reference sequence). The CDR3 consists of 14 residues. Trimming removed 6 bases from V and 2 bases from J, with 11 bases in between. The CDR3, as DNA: TGTGCCAGTAGCTGGGGGGGTGGCAATCAGCCCCAGCATTTT. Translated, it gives CASSWGGGNQPQHF.

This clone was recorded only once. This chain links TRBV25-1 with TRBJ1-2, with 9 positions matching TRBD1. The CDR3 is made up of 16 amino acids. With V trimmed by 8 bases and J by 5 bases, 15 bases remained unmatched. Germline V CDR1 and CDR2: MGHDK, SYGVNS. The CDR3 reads CASHGQGSLNKYGYTF. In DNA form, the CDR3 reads TGTGCCAGCCACGGACAGGGGAGTCTTAACAAGTATGGCTACACCTTC.

This chain's CDR3 is CASSLRGLELAFF. DNA for the CDR3: TGTGCCAGCAGTCTCAGGGGGCTGGAGTTGGCTTTCTTT. The rearrangement joins TRBV28 to TRBJ1-1, with 8 bases aligning to TRBD1. This CDR3 is 13 amino acids long. V lost 5 bases and J lost 11; bases outside the gene matches: 10. CDR1 and CDR2 (germline): MDHEN, SYDVKM.

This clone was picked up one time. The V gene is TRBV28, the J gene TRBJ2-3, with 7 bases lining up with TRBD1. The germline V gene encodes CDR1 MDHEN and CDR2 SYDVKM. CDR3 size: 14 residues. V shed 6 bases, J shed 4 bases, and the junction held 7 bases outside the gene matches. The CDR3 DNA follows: TGTGCCAGCAGGCGATCGGGGACAGCAGATACGCAGTATTTT. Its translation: CASRRSGTADTQYF. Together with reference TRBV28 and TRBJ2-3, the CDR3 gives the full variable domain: DVKVTQSSRYLVKRTGEKVFLECVQDMDHENMFWYRQDPGLGLRLIYFSYDVKMKEKGDIPEGYSVSREKKERFSLILESASTNQTSMYLCASRRSGTADTQYFGPGTRLTVL.

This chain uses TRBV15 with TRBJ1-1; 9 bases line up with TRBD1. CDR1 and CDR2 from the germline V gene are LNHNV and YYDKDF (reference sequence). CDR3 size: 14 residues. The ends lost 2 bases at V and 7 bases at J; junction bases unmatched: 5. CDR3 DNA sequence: TGTGCCACCAGCAGAACACAGGGGGCCGTTGAAGCTTTCTTT. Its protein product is CATSRTQGAVEAFF.

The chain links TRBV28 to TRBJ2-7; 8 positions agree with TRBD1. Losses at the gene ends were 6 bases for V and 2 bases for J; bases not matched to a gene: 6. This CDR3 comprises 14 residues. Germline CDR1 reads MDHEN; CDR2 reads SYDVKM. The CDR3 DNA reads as TGTGCCAGCAGATGGACAGGGTCCGCCTACGAGCAGTACTTC. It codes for CASRWTGSAYEQYF.

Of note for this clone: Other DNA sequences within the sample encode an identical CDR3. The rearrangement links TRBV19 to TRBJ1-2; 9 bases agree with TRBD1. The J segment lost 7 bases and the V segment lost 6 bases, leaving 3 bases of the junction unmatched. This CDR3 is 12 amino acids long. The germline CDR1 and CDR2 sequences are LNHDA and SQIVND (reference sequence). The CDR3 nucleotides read TGTGCCAGTAGCGGGACAGGGTTTGGCTACACCTTC. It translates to CASSGTGFGYTF.